These 10 T cell receptor beta chains were all obtained from the same sample, sequenced in a study of human T cells and chemical hapten exposure. TCRdb redid the calling of the RACE reads with MiXCR, one entry per CDR3 protein. This table holds approximately 160,000 distinct CDR3 sequences, 25% to 35% found once. Stated time point: patch test 3, about 24 weeks after DPC sensitization. Stated treatment: therapeutic diphenylcyclopropenone sensitization with weekly scalp DPC. The input for sequencing was whole blood, taken in connection with sensitization to the hapten diphenylcyclopropenone (DPC). The receptors were gathered from a woman under 30 with alopecia areata. Some clones in this sample may be carry-over from other donors' samples.

This clonotype appeared a few times. The chain joins TRBV2 to TRBJ2-3, with D perhaps matching TRBD2 (5 bases). This CDR3 region has 16 residues. Germline V CDR1 and CDR2: SNHLY, FYNNEI. V lost 0 bases to trimming and J lost 3 bases, with 13 bases between them. In nucleotides, the CDR3 is TGTGCCAGCAGTGAAGCCCTAGCAGGAAGAACAGATACGCAGTATTTT. This encodes CASSEALAGRTDTQYF.

This chain joins TRBV6-2 or TRBV6-3 and TRBJ1-5; D gene unclear. Per germline, CDR1 MNHEY and CDR2 SVGEGT. The CDR3 is 15 residues long. With 0 bases removed from V and 3 bases from J, the gap between germline ends came to 9 bases. This CDR3 is CASSYSNRPNQPQHF. The CDR3 DNA follows: TGTGCCAGCAGTTACTCAAATAGACCCAATCAGCCCCAGCATTTT.

The V call is TRBV13, the J call TRBJ2-3; 8 bases match TRBD2. Unmatched junction bases numbered 19, after V lost 6 bases and J lost 8 bases. Germline V lookup: CDR1 PRHDT, CDR2 FYEKMQ (reference sequence). The CDR3 spans 17 residues. The CDR3 reads CASRPSPAGGGRGTQYF. The CDR3 nucleotides are TGTGCCAGCAGGCCCTCACCCGCGGGGGGAGGTCGTGGTACGCAGTATTTT.

The CDR3 nucleotides are TGCAGCGTCCACGACAGGGCCAGTGGCTACGAGCAGTACTTC. Protein: CSVHDRASGYEQYF. The rearrangement joins TRBV29-1 to TRBJ2-7, with 7 bases identical to TRBD1. The junction had 11 bases not matched to a gene; V was cut back by 6 bases and J by 3 bases. From germline, CDR1 is SQVTM and CDR2 ANQGSEA. CDR3 length equals 14 residues.

The rearrangement links TRBV7-6 to TRBJ1-5, with D uncertain. This CDR3 has 15 residues. CDR1 is SGHVS, CDR2 FNYEAQ, per germline. V was cut by 2 bases and J by 0 bases, with 8 bases left in between. For the CDR3, the DNA is TGTGCCAGCAGCTTATTGAGCAATAGCAATCAGCCCCAGCATTTT. Residues: CASSLLSNSNQPQHF.

There are a few counts of this clonotype. This chain uses TRBV7-3 with TRBJ2-7, with TRBD2 matching over 8 bases. CDR3 length: 15 residues. The trim removed 1 base at V and 4 bases at J, leaving 6 bases unmatched. CDR1 and CDR2 (germline): SGHTA, FQGTGA. The CDR3 DNA follows: TGTGCCAGCAGCTTAAGGTCGGGGGGGCCTTACGAGCAGTACTTC. Translating it yields CASSLRSGGPYEQYF.

This chain joins TRBV6-5 and TRBJ2-5; the match to TRBD2 covers 8 bases. Germline V lookup: CDR1 MNHEY, CDR2 SVGAGI. The CDR3 sequence is 13 residues long. V trimming: 2 bases; J trimming: 7 bases; junction bases outside the gene matches: 3. DNA of the CDR3: TGTGCCAGCAGTTACGGGGCGGGGGGGACCCAGTACTTC. Translating gives CASSYGAGGTQYF.

This clonotype occurred a few times. The rearrangement links TRBV9 to TRBJ2-7; 7 nucleotides line up with TRBD1. The CDR3 has 15 amino acids. Germline V gene data show CDR1 as SGDLS and CDR2 as YYNGEE. The V gene end was trimmed by 4 bases and the J gene end by 0 bases; junction bases not matched to a gene: 7. CDR3 coding DNA: TGTGCCAGCAGCCCGGGACAGTTAAGCTCCTACGAGCAGTACTTC. The encoded protein is CASSPGQLSSYEQYF.

This clonotype was counted between two and nine times. DNA of the CDR3: TGTGCCAGCAGGAATGGGGGGACAGGGGATAACAATGAGCAGTTCTTC. Translation gives CASRNGGTGDNNEQFF. The rearrangement joins TRBV6-5 to TRBJ2-1; 10 positions match TRBD1. After removal of 6 bases from V and 5 bases from J, the junction contained 10 bases not matched to a gene. Looked up from germline, CDR1 is MNHEY and CDR2 is SVGAGI. The CDR3 loop spans 16 amino acids.

In its sample, this clonotype was seen a few times. This chain connects TRBV2 to TRBJ1-2; D is uncertain. The CDR3 runs 12 residues. Trimming took off 7 bases at V and 2 bases at J, with 8 bases between the two ends. The V gene's germline CDR1 is SNHLY and CDR2 FYNNEI. In DNA form, the CDR3 reads TGTGCCAGCACCAACTTAAACTATGGCTACACCTTC. It codes for CASTNLNYGYTF.